A selection of T cell receptor beta chains follows, all from one sample in a study of T cells in Graves' hyperthyroidism and ophthalmopathy. TCRdb independently ran MiXCR on the multiplex PCR reads; one entry per CDR3 protein. The sample includes about 500,000 distinct CDR3 sequences, 13% to 15% seen only once; the top ten take 17%. Sequencing used blood. The receptors come from a woman between 18 and 30 years old with Graves' hyperthyroidism. CDR3s include the opening cysteine and the closing phenylalanine or tryptophan. The D gene is left open where the match is weak. Not all rows give a size; the values are once, few, many and, for expanded clones, a class.

D gene	V gene	J gene	clone size	CDR3 protein	CDR3 DNA
.	TRBV29-1	TRBJ1-1	.	CSAERGMEAFF	TGCAGCGCCGAGCGAGGCATGGAAGCTTTCTTT
.	TRBV6-1	TRBJ2-5	.	CASRHTQGTQYF	TGTGCCAGCAGACATACGCAAGGGACCCAGTACTTC
.	TRBV20-1	TRBJ2-1	many	CSASSGPFTYNEQFF	TGCAGTGCTAGTTCCGGACCATTCACCTACAATGAGCAGTTCTTC
TRBD2	TRBV3-1	TRBJ2-3	many	CASSRPLAGATDTQYF	TGTGCCAGCAGCCGACCGTTAGCGGGAGCTACAGATACGCAGTATTTT
TRBD1	TRBV11-2	TRBJ1-2	many	CASRRTGTYGYTF	TGTGCCAGCAGAAGGACAGGTACATATGGCTACACCTTC
.	TRBV12-3/TRBV12-4	TRBJ1-5	.	CASRLAARAGNQPQHF	TGTGCCAGCAGGCTAGCCGCCCGGGCGGGCAATCAGCCCCAGCATTTT
.	TRBV7-8	TRBJ2-2	many	CASNLRGASGTGELFF	TGTGCCAGCAACCTCCGGGGGGCTAGCGGCACCGGGGAGCTGTTTTTT
.	TRBV12-3/TRBV12-4	TRBJ2-7	many	CASSLAGSENYEQYF	TGTGCCAGCAGTTTAGCCGGGAGTGAAAACTACGAGCAGTACTTC
TRBD2	TRBV18	TRBJ2-1	few	CASSTLIGGADEQFF	TGTGCCAGCTCAACACTTATCGGGGGGGCTGACGAGCAGTTCTTC
TRBD2	TRBV10-3	TRBJ2-1	few	CAISGSGTAGGGSYNEQFF	TGTGCCATCAGTGGGTCGGGTACGGCGGGAGGTGGGTCCTACAATGAGCAGTTCTTC
.	TRBV6-1	TRBJ1-2	many	CASSPQGFGYTF	TGTGCCAGCAGTCCACAGGGATTCGGCTACACCTTC
TRBD2	TRBV2	TRBJ2-3	many	CASHGLAGEAADTQYF	TGTGCCAGCCATGGACTAGCGGGAGAGGCGGCAGATACGCAGTATTTT
TRBD1	TRBV4-1	TRBJ1-5	once	CASSFRTGYSNQPQHF	TGCGCCAGCAGCTTCCGGACAGGTTATAGCAATCAGCCCCAGCATTTT
.	TRBV6-1	TRBJ2-1	many	CASTFGFEQFF	TGTGCCAGCACTTTTGGCTTTGAGCAGTTCTTC
TRBD1	TRBV20-1	TRBJ1-5	few	CSASDIQGASNQPQHF	TGCAGTGCTAGTGATATACAGGGGGCAAGCAATCAGCCCCAGCATTTT
.	TRBV6-5	TRBJ2-3	many	CASSYSTGTTDTQYF	TGTGCCAGCAGTTACTCGACAGGAACCACAGATACGCAGTATTTT
TRBD1	TRBV28	TRBJ1-5	.	CASSTGGVWHF	TGTGCCAGCAGCACAGGGGGAGTGTGGCATTTT
.	TRBV11-2	TRBJ2-6	many	CASSLDPVSGANVLTF	TGTGCCAGCAGCTTAGATCCTGTCTCTGGGGCCAACGTCCTGACTTTC
.	TRBV6-1	TRBJ2-1	many	CASSEKGEGYNEQFF	TGTGCCAGCAGTGAAAAGGGGGAGGGCTACAATGAGCAGTTCTTC
.	TRBV20-1	TRBJ1-4	many	CSARPLLALRGKLFF	TGCAGTGCTAGACCTCTGTTGGCCCTGCGCGGAAAACTGTTTTTT